This is a list of T cell receptor beta chains from one sample in a study of shared clonotypes between healthy human individuals. Repertoires were generated with immunoSEQ multiplex PCR, while TCRdb's copy carries only in-frame clones and drops some. The profile shows more than 2 million clones, roughly 94% of them singletons. The specimen was naive CD4+ T cells sorted from blood. The source is a man aged 18 to 30 in good health. Each CDR3 is given with its conserved first and last residue.

v_gene: TRBV5-4
j_gene: TRBJ1-1
CDR3aa: CASSFGGVNTEAFF

v_gene: TRBV30
j_gene: TRBJ2-3
CDR3aa: CAWSSFSSTDTQYF

v_gene: TRBV9
j_gene: TRBJ2-7
CDR3aa: CASTPTEFLYEQYF

v_gene: TRBV9
j_gene: TRBJ1-2
CDR3aa: CASSPRLREGYTF

v_gene: TRBV28
j_gene: TRBJ2-7
CDR3aa: CASSSGGANYGEQYF

v_gene: TRBV7-8
j_gene: TRBJ1-2
CDR3aa: CASRDIGTGGYGYTF

v_gene: TRBV7-2
j_gene: TRBJ2-5
CDR3aa: CASSLNTIWTGQETQYF

v_gene: TRBV5-4
j_gene: TRBJ2-5
CDR3aa: CASSTGLAGQETQYF

v_gene: TRBV6-5
j_gene: TRBJ1-2
CDR3aa: CASSYATTGYGYTF

v_gene: TRBV7-2
j_gene: TRBJ2-3
CDR3aa: CASSQRHTDTQYF

v_gene: TRBV4-1
j_gene: TRBJ2-1
CDR3aa: CASSILGDPSYNEQFF

v_gene: TRBV7-8
j_gene: TRBJ2-7
CDR3aa: CASSLAHYYEQYF

v_gene: TRBV9
j_gene: TRBJ1-1
CDR3aa: CASSRTNTEAFF

v_gene: TRBV6-5
j_gene: TRBJ1-5
CDR3aa: CASSRGGDNQPQHF

v_gene: TRBV6-6
j_gene: TRBJ2-7
CDR3aa: CATGLLSYEQYF

v_gene: TRBV27
j_gene: TRBJ1-6
CDR3aa: CASSNAGLLNSPLHF

v_gene: TRBV10-3
j_gene: TRBJ2-3
CDR3aa: CAISPREVVTQYF

v_gene: TRBV7-9
j_gene: TRBJ2-1
CDR3aa: CASSLGTSGYSYNEQFF

v_gene: TRBV7-9
j_gene: TRBJ2-1
CDR3aa: CASSLGNKDREQFF

v_gene: TRBV5-1
j_gene: TRBJ2-2
CDR3aa: CATSPSGNTGELFF

v_gene: TRBV2
j_gene: TRBJ1-5
CDR3aa: CASRWSGGGQPQHF

v_gene: TRBV10-3
j_gene: TRBJ1-2
CDR3aa: CAISDSPYGYTF

v_gene: TRBV6-4
j_gene: TRBJ2-2
CDR3aa: CASRGNSAGELFF

v_gene: TRBV10-3
j_gene: TRBJ2-1
CDR3aa: CAVAREAYNNEQFF

v_gene: TRBV6-1
j_gene: TRBJ2-3
CDR3aa: CASSKRGLTDTQYF

v_gene: TRBV6-6
j_gene: TRBJ2-7
CDR3aa: CASSYGTGTYEQYF

v_gene: TRBV7-9
j_gene: TRBJ2-2
CDR3aa: CASSLSDTGELFF

v_gene: TRBV27
j_gene: TRBJ2-5
CDR3aa: CASSLLGGNRGPETQYF

v_gene: TRBV19
j_gene: TRBJ1-2
CDR3aa: CASNLAKFLDYGYTF

v_gene: TRBV5-1
j_gene: TRBJ2-7
CDR3aa: CASSLGDRVDEQYF

v_gene: TRBV6-1
j_gene: TRBJ1-4
CDR3aa: CASSEAHRLRGEKLFF

v_gene: TRBV7-2
j_gene: TRBJ1-1
CDR3aa: CASSTRSQRVAFF

v_gene: TRBV5-1
j_gene: TRBJ2-2
CDR3aa: CASSFGTTNTGELFF

v_gene: TRBV5-1
j_gene: TRBJ2-7
CDR3aa: CASSLTPSTVSYEQYF

v_gene: TRBV21-1
j_gene: TRBJ1-4
CDR3aa: CASSVRGDSNEKLFF

v_gene: TRBV4-3
j_gene: TRBJ2-3
CDR3aa: CASSQPDRSGTDTQYF

v_gene: TRBV28
j_gene: TRBJ1-4
CDR3aa: CASNSQGAPTNEKLFF

v_gene: TRBV6-4
j_gene: TRBJ2-1
CDR3aa: CASSVQGTGKDEQFF

v_gene: TRBV7-9
j_gene: TRBJ1-1
CDR3aa: CASSTRGEAFF

v_gene: TRBV4-1
j_gene: TRBJ2-5
CDR3aa: CASSQVGLAGETQYF

v_gene: TRBV6-1
j_gene: TRBJ1-1
CDR3aa: CASKGAGMNTEAFF

v_gene: TRBV6-6
j_gene: TRBJ1-5
CDR3aa: CASILRGSGGNQPQHF

v_gene: TRBV2
j_gene: TRBJ1-5
CDR3aa: CATSGQGSNQPQHF

v_gene: TRBV9
j_gene: TRBJ1-4
CDR3aa: CASTRGTGTEKLFF

v_gene: TRBV11-2
j_gene: TRBJ2-7
CDR3aa: CASSPQTSGHEQYF

v_gene: TRBV30
j_gene: TRBJ2-6
CDR3aa: CAWPNDIGFGANVLTF

v_gene: TRBV18
j_gene: TRBJ1-5
CDR3aa: CASSPPNQPQHF

v_gene: TRBV11-2
j_gene: TRBJ2-7
CDR3aa: CASSLGFREQYF

v_gene: TRBV14
j_gene: TRBJ1-6
CDR3aa: CASSQAGLKRSPLHF

v_gene: TRBV5-1
j_gene: TRBJ2-1
CDR3aa: CASRDSLYNEQFF

v_gene: TRBV21-1
j_gene: TRBJ1-2
CDR3aa: CASRPEDYGYTF

v_gene: TRBV7-2
j_gene: TRBJ1-6
CDR3aa: CASSPDRENSPLHF

v_gene: TRBV7-2
j_gene: TRBJ2-5
CDR3aa: CASSLPGLAVEETQYF